This paragraph covers one TCR beta chain sequence. The antigen is not known. Sorted-subset replicate PCR reactions contained approximately 190 ng DNA, corresponding to approximately 30,000 T cell genomes. Generated by immunoSEQ multiplex PCR, the TCRdb table keeps only in-frame clones and is missing some. The table has 950,000 to 1,100,000 clones, more than 60% seen once. This record belongs to a study of shared clonotypes between healthy human individuals. Study conclusions and caveats: Naive CD4 clonotypes were shared across several donors at roughly 5.3%.

Trimming took 3 bases from V and 5 from J, leaving 14 bases between them. This CDR3 is 14 amino acids long. Germline values: CDR1 SGDLS, CDR2 YYNGEE. The investigators split CD4+ cells into a CD45RA+ naive subset and a CD45RA-negative memory subset. The chain uses TRBV9 and TRBJ1-1, with D possibly being TRBD1 (5 bases). This receptor was taken from a man aged 18 to 29 in good health. The sequenced material came from memory CD4+ T cells sorted from blood. The sample's subset: CD45RA-negative fraction. In DNA form, the CDR3 reads TGTGCCAGCAGCGGGAGACAGTTAGGGACTGAAGCTTTCTTT. It specifies CASSGRQLGTEAFF.